Below, 8 T cell receptor beta chains from the same sample are listed, as sequenced in a study of response to subunit inactivated influenza vaccine. Using its own MiXCR run on the RT-PCR reads, TCRdb lists one record per CDR3 protein. The sample has hundreds of thousands of distinct CDR3 sequences, approximately 10% seen once. The specimen was PBMCs from blood, collected on the day of vaccination. These receptor sequences come from a middle-aged man who received an inactivated influenza vaccine.

This clonotype was recorded at least ten times. This chain uses TRBV29-1 with TRBJ1-1; 10 bases match TRBD1. Germline CDR1 SQVTM, CDR2 ANQGSEA. The CDR3 runs 14 residues. J was trimmed by 4 bases and V by 7 bases; bases with no gene match: 9. The CDR3 region is CSGNRGQGTTEAFF. The CDR3 nucleotides read TGCAGCGGAAACAGGGGACAGGGGACCACTGAAGCTTTCTTT.

This clonotype was seen a handful of times. The chain combines TRBV6-2 or TRBV6-3 with TRBJ1-1; perhaps TRBD1 as D (6 bases). CDR3 size: 14 residues. V was trimmed by 5 bases and J by 5 bases, leaving 15 bases between them. Germline CDR1 and CDR2: MNHEY and SVGEGT. CDR3 region: CASSDGQIRTEAFF. CDR3 in DNA: TGTGCCAGCAGTGACGGACAGATTCGGACTGAAGCTTTCTTT.

There are a few counts of this clonotype. The genes are TRBV6-5 and TRBJ2-1, with D possibly being TRBD1 (6 bases). Trimming stripped 0 bases from V and 5 bases from J, with 8 bases between. The CDR3 is 14 residues long. CDR1 is MNHEY and CDR2 is SVGAGI in the germline V gene. In DNA form, the CDR3 reads TGTGCCAGCAGTTACTCGTGGGGGCACAATGAGCAGTTCTTC. Translated, it gives CASSYSWGHNEQFF.

The gene calls are TRBV9 and TRBJ2-4, with TRBD2 matching over 7 bases. V was pared by 0 bases and J by 5 bases, with 11 bases of the junction left unmatched. Germline V gene data show CDR1 as SGDLS and CDR2 as YYNGEE. The CDR3 has 17 residues. In nucleotides, the CDR3 is TGTGCCAGCAGCGTAGGGGGAGGGGCCCCCACCCAAAACATTCAGTACTTC. It translates to CASSVGGGAPTQNIQYF.

This chain uses TRBV28 with TRBJ1-3; TRBD1 aligns across 9 bases. With 6 bases clipped from V and 0 bases from J, the junction kept 3 bases outside the gene matches. Germline CDR1 reads MDHEN; CDR2 reads SYDVKM. The CDR3 totals 15 residues. The CDR3 region is CASRPTGGSGNTIYF. Here the CDR3 DNA reads TGTGCCAGCAGACCGACAGGGGGCTCTGGAAACACCATATATTTT.

The CDR3 nucleotides read TGCGCCAGCAGCTTAAGTGTCGGACTAGCGGGCACAGATACGCAGTATTTT. Its translation is CASSLSVGLAGTDTQYF. This rearrangement joins TRBV5-1 to TRBJ2-3, with 10 positions matching TRBD2. CDR3 length: 17 residues. The junction had 7 bases not matched to a gene; V was cut back by 2 bases and J by 1 base. The V gene's germline CDR1 is SGHRS and CDR2 YFSETQ.

This clonotype was counted ten times or more. The chain couples TRBV7-9 to TRBJ2-7; 8 nucleotides match TRBD2. V gave up 0 bases and J gave up 2 bases; unmatched junction bases: 6. The CDR3 covers 16 residues. CDR1 is SEHNR, CDR2 FQNEAQ, per germline (reference sequence). CDR3 in amino acids: CASSLANGGGTYEQYF. The CDR3 region has the DNA TGTGCCAGCAGCTTAGCGAACGGCGGGGGGACCTACGAGCAGTACTTC.

In its sample, this clonotype was seen a few times. The chain couples TRBV29-1 to TRBJ2-7, with a possible D match to TRBD2 (7 bases). Trimming cost V 6 bases and J 5 bases, with 20 bases left between them. The CDR3 contains 14 residues. Germline V gene sequence: CDR1 SQVTM, CDR2 ANQGSEA. The CDR3, as DNA: TGCAGCGTCGCCTTGGGGGGGCCCCTAGACGAGCAGTACTTC. This codes for CSVALGGPLDEQYF.